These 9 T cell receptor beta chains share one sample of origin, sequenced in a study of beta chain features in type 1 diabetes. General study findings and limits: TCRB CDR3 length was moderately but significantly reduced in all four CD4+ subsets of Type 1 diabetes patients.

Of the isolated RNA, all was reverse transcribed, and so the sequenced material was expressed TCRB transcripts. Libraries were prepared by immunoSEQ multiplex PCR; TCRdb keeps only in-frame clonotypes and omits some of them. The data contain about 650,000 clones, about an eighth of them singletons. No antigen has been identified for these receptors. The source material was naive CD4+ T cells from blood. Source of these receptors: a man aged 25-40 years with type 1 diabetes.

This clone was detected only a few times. CDR3: CASSVGTSGGFTDTQYF. DNA for the CDR3: TGTGCCAGCAGCGTGGGGACTAGCGGGGGATTCACAGATACGCAGTATTTT. This chain links TRBV9 with TRBJ2-3, with 14 bases lining up with TRBD2. J was trimmed by 2 bases and V by 2 bases; bases with no gene match: 4. The CDR3 covers 17 residues. Per the germline V gene, CDR1 is SGDLS and CDR2 is YYNGEE.

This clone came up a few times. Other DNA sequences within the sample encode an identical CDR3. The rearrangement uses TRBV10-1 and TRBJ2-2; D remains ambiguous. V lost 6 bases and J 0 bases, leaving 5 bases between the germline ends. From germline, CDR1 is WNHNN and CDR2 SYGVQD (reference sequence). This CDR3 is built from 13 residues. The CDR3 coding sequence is TGCGCCAGCAGCGACACGAACACCGGGGAGCTGTTTTTT. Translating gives CASSDTNTGELFF.

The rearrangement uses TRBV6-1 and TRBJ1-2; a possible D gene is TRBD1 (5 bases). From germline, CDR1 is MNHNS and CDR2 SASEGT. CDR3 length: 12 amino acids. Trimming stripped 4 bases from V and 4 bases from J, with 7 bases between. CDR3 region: CASSGGFYGYTF. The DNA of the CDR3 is TGTGCCAGCAGTGGGGGGTTCTATGGCTACACCTTC.

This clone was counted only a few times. The CDR3 DNA sequence: TGTGCCATCAGTGAGTCCACAGGAGTCTCCTACGAGCAGTACTTC. It specifies CAISESTGVSYEQYF. V usage is TRBV10-3 and J usage is TRBJ2-7; tentatively, D is TRBD1 (5 bases). V dropped 0 bases and J dropped 0 bases, with 9 bases sitting between them. The V gene's germline CDR1 is ENHRY and CDR2 SYGVKD. There are 15 residues in the CDR3.

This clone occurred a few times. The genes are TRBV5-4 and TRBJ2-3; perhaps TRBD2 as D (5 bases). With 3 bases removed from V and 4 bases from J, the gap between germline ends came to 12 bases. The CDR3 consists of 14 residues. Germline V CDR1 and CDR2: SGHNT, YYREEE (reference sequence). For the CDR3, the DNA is TGTGCCAGCAGCTCCGCTAGCAGCGCAGATACGCAGTATTTT. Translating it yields CASSSASSADTQYF.

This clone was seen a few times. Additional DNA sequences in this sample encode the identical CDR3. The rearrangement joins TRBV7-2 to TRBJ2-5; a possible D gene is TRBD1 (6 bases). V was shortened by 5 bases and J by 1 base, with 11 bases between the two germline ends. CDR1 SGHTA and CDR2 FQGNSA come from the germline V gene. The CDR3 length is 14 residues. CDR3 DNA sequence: TGTGCCAGCAGCCTCCAGGACAGCCAAGAGACCCAGTACTTC. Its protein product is CASSLQDSQETQYF.

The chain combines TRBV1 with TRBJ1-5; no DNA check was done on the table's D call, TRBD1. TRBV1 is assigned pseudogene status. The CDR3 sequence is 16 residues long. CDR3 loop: CTSSRGTPYSNQPQHF. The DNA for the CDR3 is TGCACCAGCAGCCGTGGGACACCGTATAGCAATCAGCCCCAGCATTTT.

The CDR3 DNA is TGCGCCAGCAGCCAAGAACGGGCAATTGGGGCCAACGTCCTGACTTTC. This sequence encodes CASSQERAIGANVLTF. V gene TRBV4-3 combines with J gene TRBJ2-6; D is uncertain. Germline CDR1 and CDR2: LGHNA and YSLEER. V lost 0 bases to trimming and J lost 3 bases, with 9 bases between them. The CDR3 spans 16 residues.

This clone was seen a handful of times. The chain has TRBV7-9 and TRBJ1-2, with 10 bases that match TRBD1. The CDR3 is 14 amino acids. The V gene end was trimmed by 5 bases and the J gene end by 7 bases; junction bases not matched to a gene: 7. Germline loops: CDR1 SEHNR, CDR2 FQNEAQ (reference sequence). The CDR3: CASSLTGGRSGYTF. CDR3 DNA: TGTGCCAGCAGCCTGACAGGGGGCAGGAGTGGCTACACCTTC.